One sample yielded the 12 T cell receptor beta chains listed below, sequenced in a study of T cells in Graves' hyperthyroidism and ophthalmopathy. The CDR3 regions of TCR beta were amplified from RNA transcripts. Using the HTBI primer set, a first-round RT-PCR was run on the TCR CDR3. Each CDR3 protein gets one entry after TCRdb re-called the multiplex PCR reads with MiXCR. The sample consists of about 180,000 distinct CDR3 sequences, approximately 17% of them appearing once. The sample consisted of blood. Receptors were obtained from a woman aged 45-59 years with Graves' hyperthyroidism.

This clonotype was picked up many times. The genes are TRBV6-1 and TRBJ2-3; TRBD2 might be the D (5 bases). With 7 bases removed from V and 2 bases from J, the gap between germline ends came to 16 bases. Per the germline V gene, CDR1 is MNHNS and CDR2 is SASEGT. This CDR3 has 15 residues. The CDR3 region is CASTVAGVYTDTQYF. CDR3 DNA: TGTGCCAGCACAGTCGCGGGCGTATACACAGATACGCAGTATTTT.

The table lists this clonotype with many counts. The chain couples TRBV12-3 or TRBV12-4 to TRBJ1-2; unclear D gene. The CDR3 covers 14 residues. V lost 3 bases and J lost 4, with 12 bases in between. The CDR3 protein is CASSFAAAGYGYTF. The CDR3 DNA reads TGTGCCAGCAGTTTCGCGGCCGCGGGCTATGGCTACACCTTC.

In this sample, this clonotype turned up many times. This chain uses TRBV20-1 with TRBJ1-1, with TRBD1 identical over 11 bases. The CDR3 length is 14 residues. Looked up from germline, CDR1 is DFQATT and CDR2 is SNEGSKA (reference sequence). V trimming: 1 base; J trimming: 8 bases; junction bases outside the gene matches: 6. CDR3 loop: CSARARDRGREAFF. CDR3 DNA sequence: TGCAGTGCTAGAGCCCGGGACAGGGGGAGAGAAGCTTTCTTT.

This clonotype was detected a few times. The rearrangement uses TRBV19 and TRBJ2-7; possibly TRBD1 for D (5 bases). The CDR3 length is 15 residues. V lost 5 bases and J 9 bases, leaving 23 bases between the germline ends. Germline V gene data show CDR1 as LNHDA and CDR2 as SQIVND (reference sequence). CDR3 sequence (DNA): TGTGCCAGTAGTGTCGCGACAGAGCACGGAGTGAGGCAGTACTTC. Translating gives CASSVATEHGVRQYF.

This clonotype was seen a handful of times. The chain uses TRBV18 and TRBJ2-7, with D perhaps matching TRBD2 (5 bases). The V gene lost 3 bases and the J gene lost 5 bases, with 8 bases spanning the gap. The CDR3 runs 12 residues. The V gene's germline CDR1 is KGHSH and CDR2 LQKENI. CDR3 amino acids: CASSPREDEQYF. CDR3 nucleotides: TGTGCCAGCTCACCCCGGGAAGACGAGCAGTACTTC.

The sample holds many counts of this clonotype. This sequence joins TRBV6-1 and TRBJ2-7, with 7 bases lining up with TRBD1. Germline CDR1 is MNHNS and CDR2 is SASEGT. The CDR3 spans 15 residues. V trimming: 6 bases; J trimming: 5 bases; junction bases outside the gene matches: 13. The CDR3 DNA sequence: TGTGCCAGCAGCCGGGACAGAACTCTTTGGAACGAGCAGTACTTC. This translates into CASSRDRTLWNEQYF.

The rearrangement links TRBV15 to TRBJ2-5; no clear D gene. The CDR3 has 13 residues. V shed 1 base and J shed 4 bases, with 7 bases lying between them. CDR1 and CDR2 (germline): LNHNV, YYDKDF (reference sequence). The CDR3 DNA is TGTGCCACCAGCAGAGTGAAAGGAGAGACCCAGTACTTC. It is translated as CATSRVKGETQYF.

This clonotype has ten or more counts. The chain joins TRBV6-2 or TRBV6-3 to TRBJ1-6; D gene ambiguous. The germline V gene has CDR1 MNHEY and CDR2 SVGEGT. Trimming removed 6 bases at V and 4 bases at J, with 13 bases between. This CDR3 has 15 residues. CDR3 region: CASRGLHRYNSPLHF. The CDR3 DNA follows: TGTGCCAGCAGGGGCCTCCACCGTTATAATTCACCCCTCCACTTT.

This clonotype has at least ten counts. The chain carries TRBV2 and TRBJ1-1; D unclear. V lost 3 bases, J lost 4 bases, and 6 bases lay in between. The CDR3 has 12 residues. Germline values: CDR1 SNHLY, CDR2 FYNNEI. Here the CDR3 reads CASSDRVTEAFF. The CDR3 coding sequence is TGTGCCAGCAGTGACCGAGTCACTGAAGCTTTCTTT. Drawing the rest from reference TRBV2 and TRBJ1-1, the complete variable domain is EPEVTQTPSHQVTQMGQEVILRCVPISNHLYFYWYRQILGQKVEFLVSFYNNEISEKSEIFDDQFSVERPDGSNFTLKIRSTKLEDSAMYFCASSDRVTEAFFGQGTRLTVV.

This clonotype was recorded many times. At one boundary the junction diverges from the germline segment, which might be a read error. The CDR3 loop is CASREDRSSGNTIYF. Written as DNA, the CDR3 is TGTGCCAGCAGGGAAGACAGAAGCTCTGGAAACACCATATATTTT. The chain uses TRBV6-1 and TRBJ1-3; D possibly corresponds to TRBD1 (5 bases). Germline lookup yields CDR1 MNHNS and CDR2 SASEGT. The CDR3 runs to 15 residues.

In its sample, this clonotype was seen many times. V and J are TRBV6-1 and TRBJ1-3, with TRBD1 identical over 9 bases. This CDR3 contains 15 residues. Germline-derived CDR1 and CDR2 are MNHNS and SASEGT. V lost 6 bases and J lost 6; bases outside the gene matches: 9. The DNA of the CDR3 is TGTGCCAGCAGCCGCGGGACAGGGTGGGCAAACACCATATATTTT. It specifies CASSRGTGWANTIYF.

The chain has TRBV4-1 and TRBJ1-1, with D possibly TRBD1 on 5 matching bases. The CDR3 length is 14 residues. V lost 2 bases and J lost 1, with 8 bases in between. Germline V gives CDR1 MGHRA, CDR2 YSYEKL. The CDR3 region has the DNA TGCGCCAGCAGCCAACCGACAGCGAACACTGAAGCTTTCTTT. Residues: CASSQPTANTEAFF.